This is a list of T cell receptor beta chains from one sample in a study of T cells after yellow fever vaccination. TCRdb ran MiXCR on the 5' RACE reads and lists one entry per CDR3 protein. The sample lists 300,000 to 350,000 distinct CDR3 sequences, 9.5% to 12% seen once, with less than 3.5% in the top ten. The sequencing used CD4+ T cells sorted from PBMCs, collected 45 days after the yellow fever booster vaccination. All receptors derive from a young man who received the YFV17D yellow fever vaccine. Both conserved end residues are trimmed from each CDR3. The D gene is left open where the match is weak. Clone size is stated in some rows and not others, as once, few, many or a class when expanded.

. TRBJ1-3 TRBV6-6 . ASSIHDRANTIY
. TRBJ2-7 TRBV4-1 few ASSPQEGYEQY
. TRBJ2-3 TRBV29-1 . SVGLKMADTQY
. TRBJ1-1 TRBV5-1 . ASSWGPQGTEAF
TRBD1 TRBJ2-3 TRBV5-1 . ASSLPGQGTDTQY
TRBD1 TRBJ2-5 TRBV10-3 . AISGYRGQETQY
. TRBJ2-2 TRBV5-1 few ASRFTPEGTGELF
TRBD1 TRBJ1-2 TRBV27 . ASSPGQSNYGYT
. TRBJ1-3 TRBV20-1 few SARDQRGRRNTIY
. TRBJ1-6 TRBV20-1 . SATHGGTLH
. TRBJ2-1 TRBV7-3 few ASSLSTGGNEQF
. TRBJ2-2 TRBV7-7 few ASSHQSGELF
. TRBJ1-2 TRBV29-1 few SVEDLTRGGYT
. TRBJ2-1 TRBV2 . ASSPPGDDEQF
TRBD1 TRBJ1-5 TRBV3-1 . ASSQGGTAQH